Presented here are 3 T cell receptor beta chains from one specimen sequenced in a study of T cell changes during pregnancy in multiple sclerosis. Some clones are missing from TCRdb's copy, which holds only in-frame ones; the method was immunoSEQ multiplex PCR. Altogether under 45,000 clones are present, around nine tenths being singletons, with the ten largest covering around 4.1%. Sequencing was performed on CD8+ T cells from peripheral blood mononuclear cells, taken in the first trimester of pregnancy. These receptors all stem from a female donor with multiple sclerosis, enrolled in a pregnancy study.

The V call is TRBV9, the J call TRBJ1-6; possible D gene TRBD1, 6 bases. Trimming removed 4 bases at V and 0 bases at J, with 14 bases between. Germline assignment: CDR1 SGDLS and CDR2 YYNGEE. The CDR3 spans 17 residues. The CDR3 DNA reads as TGTGCCAGCAGCCTCTCAGGGGCCAGCTCCTATAATTCACCCCTCCACTTT. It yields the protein CASSLSGASSYNSPLHF.

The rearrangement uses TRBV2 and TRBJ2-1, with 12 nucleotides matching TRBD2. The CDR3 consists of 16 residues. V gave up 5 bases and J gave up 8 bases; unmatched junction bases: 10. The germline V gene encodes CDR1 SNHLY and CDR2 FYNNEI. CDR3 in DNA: TGTGCCAGCAGTACTAGACTAGCGGGGGATTGGGATGAGCAGTTCTTC. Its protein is CASSTRLAGDWDEQFF.

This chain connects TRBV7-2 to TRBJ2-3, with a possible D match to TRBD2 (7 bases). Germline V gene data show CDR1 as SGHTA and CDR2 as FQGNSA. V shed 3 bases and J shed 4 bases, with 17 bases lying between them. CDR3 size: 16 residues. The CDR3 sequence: CASSFFVGGLSDTQYF. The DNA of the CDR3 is TGTGCCAGCAGCTTTTTCGTGGGGGGGCTATCAGATACGCAGTATTTT.